This TCR beta chain originates from a study of T cell changes during pregnancy in multiple sclerosis (dated by TCRdb to between 2018 and 2021). Background for the entire study: Changes in the T cell repertoire over the course of pregnancy were examined in this study in women with multiple sclerosis.

Library method: the immunoSEQ multiplex PCR assay. The immuneACCESS repertoire file appears here via TCRdb, limited to in-frame rearrangements. These files lack a portion of the clones; in checked studies, under half of the deficit traces to unresolved V genes, and the cause of the others is not known. This sample gives roughly 51,000 clones in total; roughly 94% of them show up just once. The ten largest clonotypes hold about 5.5% of the sample. This clone was detected only once. Its antigen is not yet known. The sample holds no much larger clone one base away, and base qualities are not on file. From cysteine to phenylalanine, the CDR3 is 13 amino acids long. Only the CDR3 DNA stays, 39 bases, in frame from base 1. In the germline V gene (reference sequence), CDR1 corresponds to WNHNN and CDR2 to SYGVQD. The V end loses 2 bases and the J end loses 10 bases, and a stretch of 12 bases separates them.

The sample here was CD8+ T cells from peripheral blood mononuclear cells, taken before pregnancy. The TCR originated in a female donor with multiple sclerosis, enrolled in a pregnancy study. The chain employs TRBV10-1 and TRBJ2-1, and the D gene may be TRBD1, 5 bases matching. The CDR3 is CASSEQGHLEQFF. The nucleotides read TGCGCCAGCAGTGAGCAAGGACACCTAGAGCAGTTCTTC.